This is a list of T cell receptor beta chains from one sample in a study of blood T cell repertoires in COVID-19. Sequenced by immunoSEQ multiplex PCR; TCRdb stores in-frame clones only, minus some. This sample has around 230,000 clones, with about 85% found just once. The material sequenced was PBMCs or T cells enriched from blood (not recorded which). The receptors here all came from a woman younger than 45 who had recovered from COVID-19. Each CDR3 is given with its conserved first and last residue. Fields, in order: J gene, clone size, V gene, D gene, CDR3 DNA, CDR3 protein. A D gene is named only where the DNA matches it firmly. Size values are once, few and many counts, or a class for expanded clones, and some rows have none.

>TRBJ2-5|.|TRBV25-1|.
TGTGCCAGCAGTTTGTTTTCTGGGACACAAGAGACCCAGTACTTC
CASSLFSGTQETQYF
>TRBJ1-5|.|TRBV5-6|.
TGTGCCAGCAGCGAATTCCCAGGGTCCGATCAGCCCCAGCATTTT
CASSEFPGSDQPQHF
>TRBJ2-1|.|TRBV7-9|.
TGTGCCAGCTTAATTTCGGGGTCAGGCAACAATGAGCAGTTCTTC
CASLISGSGNNEQFF
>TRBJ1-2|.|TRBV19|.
TGTGCCACAGAAGGGGAAAGAGGCTACACCTTC
CATEGERGYTF
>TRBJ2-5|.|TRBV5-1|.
TGCGCCAGCAGCCCTTTCCAGGACACGGCGGAGACCCAGTACTTC
CASSPFQDTAETQYF
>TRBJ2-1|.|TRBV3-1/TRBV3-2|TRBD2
TGTGCCAGCAGCCATCGGGGGGGCGTCAATGATGAGCAGTTCTTC
CASSHRGGVNDEQFF
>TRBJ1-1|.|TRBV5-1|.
TGCGCCAGCGGGGGGGAGCCGCGCACTGAAGCTTTCTTT
CASGGEPRTEAFF
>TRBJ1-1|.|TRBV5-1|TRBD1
TGCGCCAGCAGCCCTTCGGCCACAGGGGGCCCTGAAGCTTTCTTT
CASSPSATGGPEAFF
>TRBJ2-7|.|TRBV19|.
TGTGCCAGTAGTCCTCGGGGAGGAAACTACGAGCAGTACTTC
CASSPRGGNYEQYF
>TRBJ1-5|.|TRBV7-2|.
TGTGCCAGCAGCTTAGTGGCAGGGAATAGCAATCAGCCCCAGCATTTT
CASSLVAGNSNQPQHF
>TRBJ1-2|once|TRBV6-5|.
TGTGCCAGCAGTTACACAGAATCAACTGGCTACACCTTC
CASSYTESTGYTF
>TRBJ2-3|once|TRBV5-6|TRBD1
TGTGCCAGCAGCCCGACAGGGGGAAGCACAGATACGCAGTATTTT
CASSPTGGSTDTQYF
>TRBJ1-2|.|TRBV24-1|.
TGTGCCACCAGTATCCCTACGGGGGGCTACACCTTC
CATSIPTGGYTF
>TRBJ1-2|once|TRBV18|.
TGTGCCAGCTCTTCAGTGGCGGAAAACTATGGCTACACCTTC
CASSSVAENYGYTF
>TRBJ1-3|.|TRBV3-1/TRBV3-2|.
TGTGCCAGCAGCCCCCGGGACACCGGAAACACCATATATTTT
CASSPRDTGNTIYF
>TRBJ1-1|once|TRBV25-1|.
TGTGCCAGCAGTGAATGGGGGGGGAACACTGAAGCTTTCTTT
CASSEWGGNTEAFF
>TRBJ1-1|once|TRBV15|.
TGTGCCACCAGCAGAGAAGGGGGTATCGGAGAAGCTTTCTTT
CATSREGGIGEAFF
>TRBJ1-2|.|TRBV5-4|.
TGTGCCAGCAGCCCGCCGGGGAATGGCTACACCTTC
CASSPPGNGYTF
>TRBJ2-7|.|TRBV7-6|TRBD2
TGTGCCAGCAGCTTAAGGACTAGCGGCACCTACGAGCAGTACTTC
CASSLRTSGTYEQYF
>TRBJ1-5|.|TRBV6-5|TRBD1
TGTGCCAGCAGTTACAGGGACAGGGAGGATTGGGGGCCCCAGCATTTT
CASSYRDREDWGPQHF
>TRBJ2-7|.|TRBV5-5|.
TGTGCCAGCAGCTGGGAGGGGGGGCACTACGAGCAGTACTTC
CASSWEGGHYEQYF
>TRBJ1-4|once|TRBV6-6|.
TGTGCCAGCAGGGCAGGCTTCTCAACTAATGAAAAACTGTTTTTT
CASRAGFSTNEKLFF
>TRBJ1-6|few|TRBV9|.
TGTGCCAGCAGCGGCGTTAGCTCCTATAATTCACCCCTCCACTTT
CASSGVSSYNSPLHF
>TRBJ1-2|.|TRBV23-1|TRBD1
TGCGCCAGCTTGAAATATCGACGGACAGGGAGGGATGGCTACACCTTC
CASLKYRRTGRDGYTF
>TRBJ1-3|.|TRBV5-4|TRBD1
TGTGCCAGCAGCCCGGAAGGACAGGCCTCGAACTCTGGAAACACCATATATTTT
CASSPEGQASNSGNTIYF
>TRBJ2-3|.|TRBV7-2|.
TGTGCCAGCACAAAGACAGCCCAAGTTGGTACGCAGTATTTT
CASTKTAQVGTQYF
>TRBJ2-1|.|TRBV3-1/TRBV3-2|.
TGTGCCAGCAGCCAAGCAGGAGGATCCAATGAGCAGTTCTTC
CASSQAGGSNEQFF
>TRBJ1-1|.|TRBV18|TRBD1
TGTGCCAGCTCACCAGGACAGGGCAAGAACACTGAAGCTTTCTTT
CASSPGQGKNTEAFF
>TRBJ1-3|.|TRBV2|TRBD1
TGTGCCAGCATGGGACAGGCGTCAAACACCATATATTTT
CASMGQASNTIYF
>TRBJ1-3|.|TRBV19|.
TGTGCCAGTGCCCCGGGACAATCCATTCACACCATATATTTT
CASAPGQSIHTIYF
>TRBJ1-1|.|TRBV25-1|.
TGTGCCAGCAGTGCCAGGGGGAACACTGAAGCTTTCTTT
CASSARGNTEAFF
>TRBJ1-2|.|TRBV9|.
TGTGCCAGCAGCGTCCCCAATGGCTACACCTTC
CASSVPNGYTF
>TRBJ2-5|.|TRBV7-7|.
TGTGCTAGCAGCTTAGGGGGGACTTTCCAAGAGACCCAGTACTTC
CASSLGGTFQETQYF